This T cell receptor beta chain was retrieved from a study of blood T cell repertoires in COVID-19. Looking at the study overall: The United States, Italy and Spain were the sources of the acute and convalescent COVID-19 samples. The analysed material was cDNA or gDNA that came from T cells, B-cell-depleted T cells, or PBMCs.

The CDR3 length is 17 residues. CDR1 LNHDA and CDR2 SQIVND come from the germline V gene (reference sequence). V lost 4 bases to trimming and J lost 8 bases; unmatched junction nucleotides: 17. In the study's own analysis: By means of reference gene primer amplification, nucleated cell counts were estimated. Libraries were prepared by immunoSEQ multiplex PCR; TCRdb keeps only in-frame clonotypes and omits some of them. V and J calls plus clone size are reproduced from that table; the DNA served to infer D and trimming. The sample contains 35,000 to 40,000 clones, roughly nine tenths of which appear only once. This clone has a single count.

The clonotype comes from a man between 65 and 80 years old with acute or convalescent COVID-19. V gene TRBV19 combines with J gene TRBJ1-2, with 9 nucleotides matching TRBD1. The sequenced sample was peripheral blood. Written as DNA, the CDR3 is TGTGCCAGTAGTACGGGCAAGGGACAGGGTGGCCTCTGGGGCTACACCTTC. Translation: CASSTGKGQGGLWGYTF. Looking up the rest from reference TRBV19 and TRBJ1-2 gives the full variable domain: DGGITQSPKYLFRKEGQNVTLSCEQNLNHDAMYWYRQDPGQGLRLIYYSQIVNDFQKGDIAEGYSVSREKKESFPLTVTSAQKNPTAFYLCASSTGKGQGGLWGYTFGSGTRLTVV.